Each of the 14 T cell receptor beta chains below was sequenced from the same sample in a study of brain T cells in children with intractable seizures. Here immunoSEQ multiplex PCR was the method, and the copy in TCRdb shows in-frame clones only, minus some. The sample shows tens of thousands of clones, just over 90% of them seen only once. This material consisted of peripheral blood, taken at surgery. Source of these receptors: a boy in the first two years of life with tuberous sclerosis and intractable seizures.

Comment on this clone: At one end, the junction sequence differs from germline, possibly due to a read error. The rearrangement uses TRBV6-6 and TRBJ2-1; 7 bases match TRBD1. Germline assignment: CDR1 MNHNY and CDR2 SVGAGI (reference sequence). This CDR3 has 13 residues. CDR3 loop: CASGRGQSNEHFF. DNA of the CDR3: TGTGCCAGCGGTAGGGGACAGTCCAATGAGCATTTCTTC.

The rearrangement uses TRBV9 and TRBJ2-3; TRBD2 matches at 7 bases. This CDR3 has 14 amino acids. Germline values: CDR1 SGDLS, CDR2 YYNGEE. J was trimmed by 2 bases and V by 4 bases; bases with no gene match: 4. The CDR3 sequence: CASSLGTNTDTQYF. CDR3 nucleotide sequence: TGTGCCAGCAGCCTCGGGACTAACACAGATACGCAGTATTTT.

The CDR3 DNA is TGTGCCAGCTCACCACAGGGGAACACTGAAGCTTTCTTT. Translation: CASSPQGNTEAFF. The gene calls are TRBV18 and TRBJ1-1; unclear D gene. Germline values: CDR1 KGHSH, CDR2 LQKENI. Trimming cost V 1 base and J 1 base, with 4 bases left between them. The CDR3 has 13 residues.

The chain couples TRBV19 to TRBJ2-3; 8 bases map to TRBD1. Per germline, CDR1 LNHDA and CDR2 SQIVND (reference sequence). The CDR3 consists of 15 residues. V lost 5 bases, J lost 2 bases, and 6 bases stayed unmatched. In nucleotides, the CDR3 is TGTGCCAGTAGTCCCGACAGGGGAAACACAGATACGCAGTATTTT. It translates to CASSPDRGNTDTQYF.

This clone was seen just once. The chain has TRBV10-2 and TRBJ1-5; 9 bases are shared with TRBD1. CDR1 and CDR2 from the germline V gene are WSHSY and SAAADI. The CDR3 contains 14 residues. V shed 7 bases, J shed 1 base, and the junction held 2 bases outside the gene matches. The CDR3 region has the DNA TGCGCCAGCACCGGGACAGGGAGCAATCAGCCCCAGCATTTT. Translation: CASTGTGSNQPQHF.

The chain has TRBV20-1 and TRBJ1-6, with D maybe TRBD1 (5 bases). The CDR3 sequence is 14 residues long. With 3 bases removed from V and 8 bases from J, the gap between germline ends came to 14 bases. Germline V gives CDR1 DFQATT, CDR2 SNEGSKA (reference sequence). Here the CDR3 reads CSASWGGTHSPLHF. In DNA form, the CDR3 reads TGCAGTGCTAGTTGGGGGGGGACCCATTCACCCCTCCACTTT.

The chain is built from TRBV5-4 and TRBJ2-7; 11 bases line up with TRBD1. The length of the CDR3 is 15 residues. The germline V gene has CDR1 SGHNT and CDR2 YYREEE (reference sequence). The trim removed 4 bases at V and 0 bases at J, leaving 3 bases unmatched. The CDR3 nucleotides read TGTGCCAGCAGCCCGGGGACAGGGGGCTCCTACGAGCAGTACTTC. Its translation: CASSPGTGGSYEQYF. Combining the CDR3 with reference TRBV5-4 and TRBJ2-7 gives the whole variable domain ETGVTQSPTHLIKTRGQQVTLRCSSQSGHNTVSWYQQALGQGPQFIFQYYREEENGRGNFPPRFSGLQFPNYSSELNVNALELDDSALYLCASSPGTGGSYEQYFGPGTRLTVT.

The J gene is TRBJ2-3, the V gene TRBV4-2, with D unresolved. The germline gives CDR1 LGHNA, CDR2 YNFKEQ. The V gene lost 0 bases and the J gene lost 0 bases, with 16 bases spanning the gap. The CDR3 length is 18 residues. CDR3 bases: TGTGCCAGCAGCCAAGATGCCGGCCGTTACGCTAGCACAGATACGCAGTATTTT. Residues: CASSQDAGRYASTDTQYF.

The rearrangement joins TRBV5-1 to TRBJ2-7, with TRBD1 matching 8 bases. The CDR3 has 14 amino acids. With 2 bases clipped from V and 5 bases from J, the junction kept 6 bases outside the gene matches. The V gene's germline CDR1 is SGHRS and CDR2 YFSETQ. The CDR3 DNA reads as TGCGCCAGCAGCTTAGAGGACAGGGCCCACGAGCAGTACTTC. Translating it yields CASSLEDRAHEQYF.

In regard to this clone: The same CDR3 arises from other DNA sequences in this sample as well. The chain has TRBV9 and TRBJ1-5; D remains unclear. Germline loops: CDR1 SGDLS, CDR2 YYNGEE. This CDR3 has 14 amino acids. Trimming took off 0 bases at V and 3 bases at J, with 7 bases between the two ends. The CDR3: CASSVGGSNQPQHF. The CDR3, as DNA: TGTGCCAGCAGCGTAGGGGGTTCCAATCAGCCCCAGCATTTT.

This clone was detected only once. CDR3 coding DNA: TGTGCCACCAGTGATTTTGTGGGAGAGACCCAGTACTTC. Its translation is CATSDFVGETQYF. This chain links TRBV24-1 with TRBJ2-5; no firm D call. Trimming stripped 1 base from V and 4 bases from J, with 6 bases between. The CDR3 sequence is 13 residues long. Germline V lookup: CDR1 KGHDR, CDR2 SFDVKD.

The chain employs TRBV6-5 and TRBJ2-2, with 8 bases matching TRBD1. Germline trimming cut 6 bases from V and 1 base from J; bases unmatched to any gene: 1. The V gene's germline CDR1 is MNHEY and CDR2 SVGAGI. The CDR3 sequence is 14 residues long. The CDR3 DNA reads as TGTGCCAGCAGGGGGACAGGGAACACCGGGGAGCTGTTTTTT. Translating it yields CASRGTGNTGELFF.

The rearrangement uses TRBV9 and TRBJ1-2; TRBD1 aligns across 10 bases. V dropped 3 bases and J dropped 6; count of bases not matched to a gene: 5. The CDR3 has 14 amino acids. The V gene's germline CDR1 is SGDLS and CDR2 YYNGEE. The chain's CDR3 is CASSAGQGWDGYTF. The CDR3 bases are TGTGCCAGCAGCGCGGGACAGGGGTGGGATGGCTACACCTTC.

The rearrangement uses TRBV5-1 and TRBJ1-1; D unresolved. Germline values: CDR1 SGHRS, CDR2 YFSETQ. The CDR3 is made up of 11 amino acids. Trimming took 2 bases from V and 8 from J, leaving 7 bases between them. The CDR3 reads CASSLGPEAFF. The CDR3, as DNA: TGCGCCAGCAGCTTAGGGCCAGAAGCTTTCTTT.